One T cell receptor (beta chain) is described in this entry. The data originate from a study of T cell responses to AZD1222 COVID-19 vaccine. V lost 1 base and J lost 5, with 26 bases in between. The CDR3 has 19 residues. Looked up from germline, CDR1 is PRHDT and CDR2 is FYEKMQ (reference sequence). Profiled with immunoSEQ multiplex PCR; TCRdb holds only in-frame clones, not every one. The sample yields 120,000 or so clones, over 75% seen once. Source: peripheral blood, taken on day 0 of AZD1222 vaccination. The TCR comes from an adult in good health. This chain joins TRBV13 and TRBJ1-1; TRBD1 is a possible D gene (6 bases). CDR3 DNA: TGTGCCAGCAGCTTAGTTGGGGGGTTTCTGGGAAAAGGACAGACTGAAGCTTTCTTT. It specifies CASSLVGGFLGKGQTEAFF.